This is a list of T cell receptor beta chains from one sample in a study of blood T cell repertoires in COVID-19. Data came from immunoSEQ multiplex PCR; TCRdb stores just in-frame clones and leaves some out. The sample comprises about 380,000 clones, 85% of which are singletons, and roughly 3.6% rests with the top ten. The sequenced material came from peripheral blood. The receptors derive from a woman aged 18-29 years with acute or convalescent COVID-19. Each CDR3 is given with its conserved first and last residue. Fields, in order: D gene, J gene, V gene, CDR3 protein. The D gene is left open where the match is weak.

>-|TRBJ1-2|TRBV6-8
CASSYSTPGYTF
>-|TRBJ1-1|TRBV29-1
CSVVYPGQNTEAFF
>-|TRBJ1-6|TRBV11-1
CASSFGQNNSPLHF
>TRBD1|TRBJ1-6|TRBV9
CASSVGQVSGPLHF
>-|TRBJ2-3|TRBV20-1
CSARAVDTQYF
>-|TRBJ1-1|TRBV30
CAWSVLGGRNTEAFF
>-|TRBJ2-5|TRBV9
CASSVEGHGTQYF
>-|TRBJ1-2|TRBV15
CATSRAGEPYGYTF
>TRBD1|TRBJ2-7|TRBV12-3/TRBV12-4
CASSKGTGGEQYF
>-|TRBJ1-1|TRBV5-1
CASSLPAVNTEAFF
>-|TRBJ1-3|TRBV5-4
CASSHDSRRNTIYF
>-|TRBJ2-6|TRBV4-2
CASSQDTGLTSGANVLTF
>TRBD1|TRBJ1-1|TRBV6-1
CASSESTGQGNEAFF
>TRBD1|TRBJ1-3|TRBV9
CASSITGVGGNTIYF
>TRBD1|TRBJ2-7|TRBV11-2
CASSLDQLNRDRDEQYF
>TRBD1|TRBJ1-1|TRBV29-1
CSVENPAGGDTEAFF
>TRBD1|TRBJ1-2|TRBV5-1
CASSLGGTAPNYGYTF
>-|TRBJ1-2|TRBV3-1/TRBV3-2
CASSQDGAGYGYTF
>TRBD1|TRBJ1-1|TRBV6-5
CASSWDRLNTEAFF
>-|TRBJ2-5|TRBV7-9
CASSLLSPEVETQYF
>TRBD1|TRBJ2-2|TRBV9
CASSTQQGAAVPNTGELFF
>TRBD1|TRBJ1-5|TRBV6-6
CASNRGSPNQPQHF
>-|TRBJ1-3|TRBV30
CAWGENTIYF
>-|TRBJ2-7|TRBV27
CASSSDRIKYEQYF
>TRBD1|TRBJ1-3|TRBV6-5
CASMESGGNTIYF
>-|TRBJ1-1|TRBV7-2
CASSLGGVAGAFF
>-|TRBJ2-2|TRBV5-5
CASSLSVLLGAELFF
>-|TRBJ1-4|TRBV4-1
CASSPGTRGNEKLFF
>TRBD1|TRBJ1-2|TRBV7-8
CASSLNKLRDRAYGYTF
>-|TRBJ1-1|TRBV7-9
CASSSPGGMGLNTEAFF
>-|TRBJ2-7|TRBV13
CASSRRLTTLQGGEQYF